The entry that follows covers one TCR beta chain sequence. The sample comes from a study of response to subunit inactivated influenza vaccine. TCRdb redid the calling of the RT-PCR reads with MiXCR, one entry per CDR3 protein. Altogether approximately 170,000 distinct CDR3 sequences are present, about an eighth being singletons, with the ten largest covering 29%. The V and J ends lost 1 base and 7 bases respectively, with 8 bases between them. Germline V gene data show CDR1 as SNHLY and CDR2 as FYNNEI. The CDR3 sequence is 14 residues long. This sample also appeared in a second study, on T cells expressing NK-cell markers. This second study notes: It was by 5'RACE template switching with UMIs that TCR beta cDNA was made. Sorted CD3+CD56+NKG2C+, CD3+CD56+NKG2C- and CD3+CD56-NKG2C+ T-cell subsets were beta-chain profiled. Eight donors were sequenced, of whom seven were HCMV-seropositive, while the remaining one was HCMV-seronegative. In a few donors, dominant clonotypes made up roughly 28.3-65% of CD3+CD56-NKG2C+ cells.

This receptor was identified in a man in his fifties who received an inactivated influenza vaccine. The sample consisted of CD8+ T cells sorted from PBMCs, taken roughly 13 days after vaccination. The rearrangement links TRBV2 to TRBJ1-6; D unresolved. The DNA for the CDR3 is TGTGCCAGCAGTGAAGGGTTTGAGAATTCACCCCTCCACTTT. Translation: CASSEGFENSPLHF.